The clone carrying this T cell receptor beta chain was counted a single time. Other nucleotide sequences in the sample specify the same CDR3. Per the authors' pipeline: From ImmunoSEQ came sequences covering only the junction and carrying no quality scores, so filtering differed. Clones were read by immunoSEQ multiplex PCR, and TCRdb kept only the in-frame ones, dropping some. V and J calls and clone size follow that table, whereas D and trimming were derived from the DNA. This table has some 2,400,000 clones, almost 96% appearing once. Germline V gene sequence: CDR1 SGHRS, CDR2 YFSETQ. The V gene lost 0 bases and the J gene lost 8 bases, with 6 bases spanning the gap. The CDR3 is 13 residues long. The data derive from a study of shared clonotypes between healthy human individuals.

The chain carries TRBV5-1 and TRBJ1-6, with D perhaps matching TRBD1 (5 bases). The sequenced sample was naive CD4+ T cells sorted from blood. Subset: CD45RA+ positively selected. This receptor was identified in a man in his late teens or twenties in good health. The CDR3 nucleotides are TGCGCCAGCAGCTTGGAAGGGGATTCACCCCTCCACTTT. The encoded protein is CASSLEGDSPLHF.